The source of this T cell receptor (beta chain) is a study of blood T cell repertoires in COVID-19. Study overall: T cells, B-cell-depleted T cells, or PBMCs provided the cDNA or gDNA that served as material.

The CDR3 length is 13 residues. V gave up 4 bases and J gave up 8 bases, with 11 bases separating them. The V gene's germline CDR1 is LGHDT and CDR2 YNNKEL (reference sequence). Authors' methods: Estimated nucleated cell counts came from reference gene primer amplification. Libraries were prepared by immunoSEQ multiplex PCR; TCRdb keeps only in-frame clonotypes and omits some of them. For V, J and clone size, that table is used; D and trimming come from the DNA. The sample contains 70,000 to 85,000 clones, approximately 90% of which appear only once. This sequence was found in a woman aged 55-69 years with active COVID-19. The V call is TRBV3-1 (or the pseudogene TRBV3-2), the J call TRBJ1-4; a possible D gene is TRBD1 (6 bases). The sequenced material came from peripheral blood. CDR3 coding DNA: TGTGCCAGCAGCCCCCGGACAGACGAAAAACTGTTTTTT. Its translation is CASSPRTDEKLFF.